The T cell receptor beta chain described here comes from a study of cytomegalovirus exposure and HLA in healthy donors (dated by TCRdb to the late 2010s). At the level of the whole study: An earlier analysis of several hundred of the donors reported under 300 Gb of sequence data and 117 million unique TCR beta sequences obtained from around 180 million T cells. HLA typing included class I and class II loci at four-digit resolution. A later genetic analysis took genome-wide SNP genotypes for about three fifths of the 666 donors and used that subset as a discovery cohort. Typing coverage differed by locus: A, B, C, DRB1 and DQB1 were typed in about 620-630 donors, DQA1 in about 500, DPA1 in 600 to 610, and DPB1 in just under 490. Donor age, sex, ethnicity and CMV serostatus were compiled alongside the repertoire data. Around 330 gigabases of sequencing data and approximately 91 million unique TCR sequences made up an early release that covered several hundred HLA-typed donors. The study aimed to test whether signatures of past pathogen exposure could be identified by cataloging public T cell receptors. Roughly five DR-DQ haplotypes were treated as single units for association and clustering because of strong linkage in the cohort. A later analysis re-examined previously published TCR beta repertoires from 610 or so donors and added high-resolution HLA genotyping to investigate patterns of TCR occurrence. The later analysis used no new phenotypic data to find candidate immune exposures, relying instead on TCR beta sequences and their occurrence across donors. The study used immunosequencing to profile the T cell repertoires of approximately 650 subjects and linked those repertoires to cytomegalovirus serostatus. Every discovery cohort repertoire had been produced on one sequencing platform. To predict cytomegalovirus infection status, the study brought together high-throughput TCR immunosequencing, statistical association of individual TCRs with disease status, and machine learning. An earlier analysis of around 580 of the donors used high-throughput TCR beta sequencing to judge whether each TCR beta V gene segment behaved as functional or pseudogenic. Of the roughly 420 genotyped donors, 75% to 85% were placed in the genetic ancestry cluster associated with self-reported Caucasian donors. Along with the approximately 700-subject first cohort, a separate validation cohort of 120 different subjects was used. On average, 235,054 unique TCR beta nucleotide sequences were sequenced per donor among 398 genotyped donors of the cohort, with roughly 19% of those sequences being non-productive.

The cohort was made up of hundreds of healthy bone marrow donors. At the time of sampling, every cohort member was nominally healthy, though immune exposures that went unrecorded were likely present. The donor tested CMV seropositive, placing the donor among the 289 seropositive members of the cohort. A peripheral blood sample was provided by each donor, and peripheral blood mononuclear cells were used for TCR beta sequencing. The Qiagen DNeasy Blood Extraction Kit was used to extract genomic DNA from the blood cell samples. The table lists this clone with a few counts. There is no known antigen for this receptor. No much larger clone is present one base from it, and per-base qualities are unavailable. Library preparation used the immunoSEQ multiplex PCR assay. A mixture of 60 forward primers for TCR Vbeta segments and 13 reverse primers for TCR Jbeta segments was used in the multiplex PCR. A multiplex PCR assay on genomic DNA amplified the CDR3 region of rearranged TCR beta genes. Amplified TCR beta libraries were sequenced as 87-base-pair reads on the Illumina HiSeq System. Per the original workflow: In a later analysis, about 80 million unique TCR beta chains were counted across the roughly 670 repertoires, and around 10 million of these chains were shared by at least two donors. Raw reads were error-corrected and collapsed into unique sequences by a nearest-neighbor algorithm in which closely related sequences were merged to remove PCR and sequencing errors. CDR3 sequences were aligned to IMGT reference sequences to assign V, D and J gene segments. For a sequence to be retained, a match of at least six nucleotides to both a V gene segment and a J gene segment was required. A rearrangement was called productive if the CDR3 had no stop codons and remained in frame with V and J, and every other rearrangement was called non-productive. Following IMGT convention, CDR3 was defined as the stretch from the second conserved V-encoded cysteine up to the conserved J-encoded phenylalanine. The earlier analysis of more than 450 of the donors excluded sequences that lacked an unambiguous match to a single V gene segment. In an earlier analysis of approximately 610 of the donors, V segments were called functional above 56.7% productive rearrangements and were called segregating when the between-donor standard deviation exceeded 5%. To diagnose cytomegalovirus status from the catalog of TCR beta chain sequences, a statistical classification framework was built. A later analysis assigned V and J genes by comparing TCR nucleotide sequences with IMGT/GENE-DB human TR gene sequences. Using the TCRdist pipeline, a later analysis assigned CDR3 sequences along with most-parsimonious VDJ recombination scenarios. In a later analysis, each TCR beta chain was defined by its CDR3 amino acid sequence together with its V-gene family, and reads lacking a unique V-gene family were excluded. A later analysis removed roughly 590 highly shared, low-generation-probability nucleotide sequences to deal with suspected cross-contamination and a sequencing artifact. In a later analysis, a clonal expansion index was calculated for each public chain from normalized within-repertoire ranks of inferred template counts. In a later analysis, generation probabilities were computed using a VDJ recombination model fitted to out-of-frame rearrangements, and the results were checked against IGoR. Hypergeometric tests were used in a later analysis to score TCR-TCR, TCR-HLA and TCR-CMV co-occurrence, with a repertoire-size bias correction applied to the TCR pairs. In a later analysis, false discovery rates were estimated by permuting HLA or CMV assignments 20 times. In a later analysis, co-occurring TCRs were grouped using DBSCAN, with TCRdist sequence similarity added in when clustering inside HLA-allele-positive subsets. For co-occurrence clustering, repertoires with fewer than 30,000 or more than 120,000 public chains were excluded, along with five repertoires with anomalous nucleotide sharing. The source is immuneACCESS, and TCRdb retained only in-frame sequences with V and J called. Part of the clones is not carried over; for the studies checked, unresolved V genes explain less than half of this, and the remainder is unexplained. V, J and clone size derive from that table, while D and trimming were established from the DNA sequence. In all, the sample holds 120,000 or so clones, and 65% to 85% of those were seen once. Roughly 6% of the sample lies in the top ten.

The CDR3 sequence holds 15 residues, the cysteine and phenylalanine included. The CDR3 DNA has 45 bases and is translated from base 1. What the research found in general, with its limitations: Broadly in line with IMGT annotations, most TCR beta V segments showed up in productive rearrangements about 90% or about 30% of the time in an earlier analysis of 450 to 600 of the donors. An association between a missense DCLRE1C variant and V-gene and J-gene trimming of TCR beta chains was found in a later genetic analysis and replicated in an independent cohort. The study listed 164 TCR beta chains as associated with cytomegalovirus. Because counts were too low, fewer than 20 rarely observed V segments, including chromosome 9 orphons, were excluded from the earlier analysis of about 500 of the donors. The classifier was reported to diagnose cytomegalovirus status with high specificity and sensitivity in both the original cohort and the validation cohort. In a later analysis, HLA-associated TCR beta chains showed more clonal expansion and lower generation probabilities than non-associated chains that were equally common. While some public TCRs were present in many individuals, most TCR sequences turned up only very rarely across donors. Sequencing depth was assumed to be roughly uniform across donors in the presence/absence analyses, though that assumption may not hold. Because some donors lacked HLA typing at each locus, the association tests relied only on the typed subset. The only immune exposure information available for the cohort was CMV serostatus. Assigning TCR associations to individual alleles was difficult when HLA alleles, especially DR and DQ, strongly co-occurred. Most CMV-associated TCR beta chains appeared to be HLA-restricted in a later analysis, and the HLA associations seemed to be driven largely by CMV exposure. In a later analysis, more than 15,000 TCR beta sequences were associated with specific HLA alleles at a false discovery rate of 0.05. The 87-base-pair reads could not distinguish some IMGT-functional V segments, including TRBV6-2 and TRBV6-3, so those segments were excluded. Only TCR beta chains were sequenced in this cohort, and the absence of alpha or paired-chain data limited detectable features. In vitro tests confirmed that a few of the cytomegalovirus-associated TCR beta chains recognize cytomegalovirus antigens. In a later analysis, several top co-occurrence clusters were reported to appear linked to parvovirus B19, influenza, CMV and Epstein-Barr virus. According to a later analysis, TCR association rates differed among HLA loci, with DRB1 alleles showing the most associated TCRs and HLA-C alleles showing the fewest. The authors suggested that the approach could potentially be extended to other disease states and immunological phenotypes. A cluster of highly shared sequence variants was judged likely to be a technical artifact of the sequencing pipeline. A further reported finding was that TCR beta sequences accurately predicted the HLA-A and HLA-B alleles for most subjects in the first cohort. Correlated functional status among segregating V segments might be attributable to linkage disequilibrium, but an unknown experimental factor could not be ruled out. A later genetic analysis reported fewer N-insertions in productive TCRs among donors in an Asian-associated ancestry cluster than the roughly 720-donor mean.

The sequence joins TRBV21-1 to TRBJ2-2; TRBD1, the table's D call, lacks a check against the DNA. TRBV21-1 is classified as a pseudogene. The clonotype was recovered from a man younger than 45 in good health and CMV-seropositive. The material sequenced was PBMCs. The DNA sequence reads TGTGCCAGCAGCAGCGACAGGGGGTTGGCCGGGGAGCTGTTTTTT. Its protein is CASSSDRGLAGELFF.